This T cell receptor beta chain was obtained from a study of human T cells and chemical hapten exposure. As for the study in general: Largely, small differences in pooled library volume made per-sample TCR yields vary. The study, taken as a whole, reports: TCRs at a frequency above 1 in 1000 stayed unchanged with DPC sensitization.

A remark on this clonotype: Antigen: not known.

Unique molecular identifiers were attached to individual cDNA molecules within the library. TCRdb called the RACE reads again in MiXCR, with one record for every CDR3 protein. The table has about 74,000 distinct CDR3 sequences, approximately 35% seen once; the top ten hold 8.9%. The CDR3 loop spans 14 amino acids. Trimming removed 6 bases from V and 2 bases from J; junction bases left unmatched: 4. Germline lookup yields CDR1 SNHLY and CDR2 FYNNEI. Time point specified: patch test 1, 2 weeks after DPC sensitization. The treatment here: therapeutic diphenylcyclopropenone sensitization with weekly scalp DPC. Patients had alopecia, were aged 18 to 70, and were not pregnant.

The TCR comes from a man aged 35-49 years with alopecia areata. Some clones in this sample may be carry-over from other donors' samples. This sequence joins TRBV2 and TRBJ1-5, with 7 positions matching TRBD1. The sequences come from whole blood, collected in connection with sensitization to the hapten diphenylcyclopropenone (DPC). The CDR3 DNA reads as TGTGCCAGCAGGCGGGACAGAGGCAATCAGCCCCAGCATTTT. Its protein is CASRRDRGNQPQHF.